This T cell receptor beta chain is drawn from a study of T cells after yellow fever vaccination. Study results and limitations: Weaker overall, the secondary response nonetheless peaked faster (day 5 versus 15).

The CDR3 has 14 amino acids. V lost 2 bases, J lost 6 bases, and 7 bases stayed unmatched. Germline CDR1 and CDR2: KGHSH and LQKENI. One entry per CDR3 protein results from TCRdb running MiXCR on the 5' RACE reads. The table lists around 610,000 distinct CDR3 sequences, approximately 13% of them singletons, with around 15% in the top ten. This clonotype has a handful of counts. Its target is unknown. The chain combines TRBV18 with TRBJ2-7; the match to TRBD1 covers 7 bases. The sequencing used PBMCs, collected on the day of the yellow fever booster vaccination. The clonotype comes from a man aged 25 to 40 who received the YFV17D yellow fever vaccine. The CDR3 sequence: CASSPGQALGEQYF. The DNA of the CDR3 is TGTGCCAGCTCACCAGGACAGGCCCTTGGCGAGCAGTACTTC.